This entry is about one T cell receptor beta chain. V was clipped by 0 bases and J by 1 base; unmatched bases: 7. The germline gives CDR1 SGHVS, CDR2 FNYEAQ. The CDR3 spans 18 residues. This entry comes from a study of blood T cell repertoires in COVID-19. TCRdb's table, derived via immunoSEQ multiplex PCR, lists solely in-frame clones and lacks some. The sample lists hundreds of thousands of clones, roughly 90% seen once, with roughly 1.2% in the top ten. This TCR was sampled from a man aged 40-55 years with acute or convalescent COVID-19. The chain has TRBV7-6 and TRBJ2-5, with 11 nucleotides matching TRBD2. Sequenced input: peripheral blood. The CDR3 DNA reads TGTGCCAGCAGCTTAGCACCGTCCGGGACTAGCGGCCAAGAGACCCAGTACTTC. Translation gives CASSLAPSGTSGQETQYF.